The T cell receptor (beta chain) described here comes from a study of blood T cell repertoires in COVID-19. The germline V gene has CDR1 SGHTA and CDR2 FQGNSA. CDR3 length: 14 residues. V lost 1 base and J lost 4, with 10 bases in between. This table comes from immunoSEQ multiplex PCR, and its TCRdb copy is limited to in-frame clones, with some not included. The table lists about 160,000 clones, roughly 90% of them singletons. The sequence came from a man aged 25-40 years with COVID-19, enrolled during active disease. The rearrangement uses TRBV7-2 and TRBJ1-2; D gene ambiguous. Material: peripheral blood. The CDR3 region has the DNA TGTGCCAGCAGCTTAGATTCGGGATCCTATGGCTACACCTTC. Residues: CASSLDSGSYGYTF.